There are many counts of the clone carrying this TCR beta chain. Germline V gives CDR1 KGHDR, CDR2 SFDVKD. This CDR3 comprises 13 residues. Trimming left V 7 bases short and J 2 bases short, with 8 bases between. The data were taken from a study of neurological immune-mediated disorders. TCRdb re-called the 5' RACE reads through MiXCR, storing one row per CDR3 protein. The sample has 30,000 to 40,000 distinct CDR3 sequences; roughly 10% are singletons. Time point meaning: technical triplicate 1. The sequence was collected from a man between 60 and 70 years old with HTLV-1-associated myelopathy (HAM/TSP). Sequenced: PBMCs. The chain uses TRBV24-1 and TRBJ2-1, with no clear D. DNA for the CDR3: TGTGCCACCAGGGACGGACCCTACAATGAGCAGTTCTTC. It yields the protein CATRDGPYNEQFF.